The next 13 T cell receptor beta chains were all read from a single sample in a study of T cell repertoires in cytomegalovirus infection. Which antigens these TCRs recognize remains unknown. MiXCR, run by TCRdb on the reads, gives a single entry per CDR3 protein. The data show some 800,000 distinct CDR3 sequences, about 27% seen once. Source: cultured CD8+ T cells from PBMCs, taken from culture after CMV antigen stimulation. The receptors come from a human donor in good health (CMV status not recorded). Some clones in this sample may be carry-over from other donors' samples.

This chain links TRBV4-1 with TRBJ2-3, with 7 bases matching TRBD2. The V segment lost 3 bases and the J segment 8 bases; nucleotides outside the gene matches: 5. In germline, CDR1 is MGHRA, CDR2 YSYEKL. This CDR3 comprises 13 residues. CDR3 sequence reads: CASSHSGLSTQYF. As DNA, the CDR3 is TGCGCCAGCAGCCATAGCGGGTTAAGTACGCAGTATTTT.

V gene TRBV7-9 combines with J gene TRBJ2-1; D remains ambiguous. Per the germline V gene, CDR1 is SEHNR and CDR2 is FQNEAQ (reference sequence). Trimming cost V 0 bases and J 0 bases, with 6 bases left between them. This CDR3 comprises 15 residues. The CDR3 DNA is TGTGCCAGCAGCTTAGCTCTCGTCTCCTACAATGAGCAGTTCTTC. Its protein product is CASSLALVSYNEQFF.

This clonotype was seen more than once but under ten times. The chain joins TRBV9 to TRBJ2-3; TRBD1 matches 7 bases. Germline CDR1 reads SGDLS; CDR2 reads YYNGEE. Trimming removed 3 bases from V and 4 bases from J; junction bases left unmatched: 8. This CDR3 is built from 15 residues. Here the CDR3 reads CASSATTGSPDTQYF. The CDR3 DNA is TGTGCCAGCAGCGCCACGACAGGGTCCCCAGATACGCAGTATTTT.

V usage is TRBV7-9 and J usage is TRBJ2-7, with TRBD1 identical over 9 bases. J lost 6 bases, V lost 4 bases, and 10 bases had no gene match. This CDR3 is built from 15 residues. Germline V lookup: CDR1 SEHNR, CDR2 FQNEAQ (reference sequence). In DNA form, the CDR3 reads TGTGCCAGCAGCTCCCCGGGGATGGACAGGGGCGAGCAGTACGTC. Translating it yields CASSSPGMDRGEQYV.

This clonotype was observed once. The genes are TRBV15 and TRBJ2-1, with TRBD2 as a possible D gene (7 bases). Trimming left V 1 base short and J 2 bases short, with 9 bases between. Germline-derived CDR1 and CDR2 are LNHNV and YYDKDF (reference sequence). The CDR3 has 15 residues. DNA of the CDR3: TGTGCCACCAGCAGAGCGCGGGGGCCCTACAATGAGCAGTTCTTC. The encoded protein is CATSRARGPYNEQFF.

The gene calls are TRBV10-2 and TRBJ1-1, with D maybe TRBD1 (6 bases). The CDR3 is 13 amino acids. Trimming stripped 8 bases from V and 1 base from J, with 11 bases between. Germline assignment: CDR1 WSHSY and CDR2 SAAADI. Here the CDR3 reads CASEGGTNTEAFF. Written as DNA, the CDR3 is TGCGCCAGCGAAGGGGGAACGAACACTGAAGCTTTCTTT.

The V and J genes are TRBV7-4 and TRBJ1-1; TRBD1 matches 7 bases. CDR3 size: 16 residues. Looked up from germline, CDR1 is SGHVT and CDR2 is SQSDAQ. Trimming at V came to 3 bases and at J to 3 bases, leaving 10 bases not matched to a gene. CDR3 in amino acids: CASSFPRQGRDTEAFF. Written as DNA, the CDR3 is TGTGCCAGCAGCTTCCCCAGACAGGGTCGGGACACTGAAGCTTTCTTT.

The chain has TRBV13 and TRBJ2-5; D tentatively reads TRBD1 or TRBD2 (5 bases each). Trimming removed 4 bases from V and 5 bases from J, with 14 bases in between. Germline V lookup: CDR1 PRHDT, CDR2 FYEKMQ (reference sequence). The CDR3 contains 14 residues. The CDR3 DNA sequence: TGTGCCAGCAGCTCGGGACGACGTAGGGAGACCCAGTACTTC. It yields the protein CASSSGRRRETQYF.

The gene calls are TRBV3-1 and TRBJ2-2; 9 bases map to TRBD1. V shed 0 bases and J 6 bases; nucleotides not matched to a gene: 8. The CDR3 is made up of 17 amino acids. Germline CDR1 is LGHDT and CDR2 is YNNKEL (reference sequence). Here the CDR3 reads CASSQDWGQGSAGELFF. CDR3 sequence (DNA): TGTGCCAGCAGCCAAGATTGGGGACAGGGTAGCGCCGGGGAGCTGTTTTTT.

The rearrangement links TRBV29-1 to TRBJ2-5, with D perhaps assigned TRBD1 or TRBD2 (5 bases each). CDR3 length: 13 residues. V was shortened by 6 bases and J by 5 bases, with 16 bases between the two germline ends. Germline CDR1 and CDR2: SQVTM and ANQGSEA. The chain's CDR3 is CSVGRGELETQYF. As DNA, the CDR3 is TGCAGCGTGGGCCGGGGCGAGCTGGAGACCCAGTACTTC. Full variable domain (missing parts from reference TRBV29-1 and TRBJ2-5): SAVISQKPSRDICQRGTSLTIQCQVDSQVTMMFWYRQQPGQSLTLIATANQGSEATYESGFVIDKFPISRPNLTFSTLTVSNMSPEDSSIYLCSVGRGELETQYFGPGTRLLVL.

The CDR3 DNA reads TGTGCCAGTAGTATCGGGCTTTTCGGACAGCCCCAGCATTTT. It is translated as CASSIGLFGQPQHF. This chain joins TRBV19 and TRBJ1-5, with D unresolved. CDR3 size: 14 residues. V was pared by 3 bases and J by 7 bases, with 13 bases between. Germline CDR1 and CDR2: LNHDA and SQIVND (reference sequence).

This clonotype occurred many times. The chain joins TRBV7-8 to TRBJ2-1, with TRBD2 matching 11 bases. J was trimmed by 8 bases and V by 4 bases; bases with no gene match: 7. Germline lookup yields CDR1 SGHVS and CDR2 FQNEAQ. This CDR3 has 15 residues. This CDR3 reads CASSSLAGGMDEQFF. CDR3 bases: TGTGCCAGCAGCTCTCTAGCGGGGGGTATGGATGAGCAGTTCTTC.

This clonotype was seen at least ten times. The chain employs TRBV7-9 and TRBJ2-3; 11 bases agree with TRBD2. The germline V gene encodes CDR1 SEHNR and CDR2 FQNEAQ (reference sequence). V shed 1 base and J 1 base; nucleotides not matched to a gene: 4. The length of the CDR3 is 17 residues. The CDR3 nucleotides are TGTGCCAGCAGCTTAGATGGACTAGCGGGCCGCACAGATACGCAGTATTTT. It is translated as CASSLDGLAGRTDTQYF.